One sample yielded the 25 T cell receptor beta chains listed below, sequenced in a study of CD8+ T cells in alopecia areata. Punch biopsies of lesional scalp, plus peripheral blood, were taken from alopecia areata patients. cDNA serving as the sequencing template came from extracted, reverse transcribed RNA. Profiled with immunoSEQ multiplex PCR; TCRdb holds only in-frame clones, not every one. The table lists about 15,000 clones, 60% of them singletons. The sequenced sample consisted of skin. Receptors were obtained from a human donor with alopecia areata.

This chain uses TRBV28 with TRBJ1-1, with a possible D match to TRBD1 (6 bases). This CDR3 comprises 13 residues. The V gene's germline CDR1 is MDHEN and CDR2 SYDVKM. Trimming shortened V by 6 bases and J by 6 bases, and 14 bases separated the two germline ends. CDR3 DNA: TGTGCCAGCAGCCATGGCGGGGGCTCTGAAGCTTTCTTT. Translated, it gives CASSHGGGSEAFF.

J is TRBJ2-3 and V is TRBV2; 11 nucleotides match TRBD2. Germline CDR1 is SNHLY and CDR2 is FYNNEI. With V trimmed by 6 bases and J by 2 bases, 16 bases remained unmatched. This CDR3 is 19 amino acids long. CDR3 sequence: CASRWTSGPAYPITDTQYF. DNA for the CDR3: TGTGCCAGCAGATGGACTAGCGGGCCCGCTTATCCCATCACAGATACGCAGTATTTT.

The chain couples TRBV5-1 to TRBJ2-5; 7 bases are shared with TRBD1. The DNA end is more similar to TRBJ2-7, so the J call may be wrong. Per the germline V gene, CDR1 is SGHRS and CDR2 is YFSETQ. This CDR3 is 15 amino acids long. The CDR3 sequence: CASSGPRDSIYEQYF. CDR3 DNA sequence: TGCGCCAGCAGCGGACCTCGGGACAGCATCTACGAGCAGTACTTC.

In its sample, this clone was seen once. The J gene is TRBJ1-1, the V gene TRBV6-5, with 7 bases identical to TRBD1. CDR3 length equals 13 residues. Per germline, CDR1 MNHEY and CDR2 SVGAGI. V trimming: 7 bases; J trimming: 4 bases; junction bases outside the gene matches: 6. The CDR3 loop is CASTTQGLTEAFF. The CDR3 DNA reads TGTGCCAGCACTACACAGGGGCTCACTGAAGCTTTCTTT.

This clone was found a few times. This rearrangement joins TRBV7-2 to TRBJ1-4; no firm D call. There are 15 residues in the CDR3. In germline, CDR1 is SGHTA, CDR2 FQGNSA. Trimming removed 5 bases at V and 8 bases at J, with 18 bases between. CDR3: CASSAGATNGEKLFF. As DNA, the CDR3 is TGTGCCAGCAGCGCCGGTGCGACAAACGGGGAAAAACTGTTTTTT.

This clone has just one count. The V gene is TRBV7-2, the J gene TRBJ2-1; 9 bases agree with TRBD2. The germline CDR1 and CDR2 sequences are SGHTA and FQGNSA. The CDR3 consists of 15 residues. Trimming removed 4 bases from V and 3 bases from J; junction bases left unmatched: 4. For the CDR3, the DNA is TGTGCCAGCAGCTCCATAGCGGGAGTCTACAATGAGCAGTTCTTC. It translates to CASSSIAGVYNEQFF.

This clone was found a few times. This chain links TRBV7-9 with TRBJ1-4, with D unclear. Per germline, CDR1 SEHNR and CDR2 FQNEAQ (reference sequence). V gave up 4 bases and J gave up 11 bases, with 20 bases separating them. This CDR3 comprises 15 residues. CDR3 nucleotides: TGTGCCAGCAGCTCTCGGGAGGACGGAATGAGGAAACTGTTTTTT. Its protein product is CASSSREDGMRKLFF.

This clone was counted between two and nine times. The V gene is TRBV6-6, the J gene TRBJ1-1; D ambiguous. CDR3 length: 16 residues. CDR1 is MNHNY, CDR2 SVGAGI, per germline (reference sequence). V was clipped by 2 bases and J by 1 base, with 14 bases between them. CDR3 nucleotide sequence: TGTGCCAGCAGTTACAATCCAGGTGGCACGAACACTGAAGCTTTCTTT. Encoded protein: CASSYNPGGTNTEAFF.

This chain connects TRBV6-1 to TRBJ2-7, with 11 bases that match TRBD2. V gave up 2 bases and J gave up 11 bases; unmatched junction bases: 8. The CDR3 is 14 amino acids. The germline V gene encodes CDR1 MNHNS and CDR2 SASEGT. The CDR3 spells CASSETLAGEEKYF. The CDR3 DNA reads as TGTGCCAGCAGTGAAACACTAGCGGGAGAGGAGAAGTACTTC.

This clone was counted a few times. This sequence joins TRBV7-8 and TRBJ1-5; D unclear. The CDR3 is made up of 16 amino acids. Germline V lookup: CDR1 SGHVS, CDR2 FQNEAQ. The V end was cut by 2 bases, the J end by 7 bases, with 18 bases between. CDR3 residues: CASSLKSPDMGQPQHF. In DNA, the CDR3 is TGTGCCAGCAGCTTAAAGAGCCCAGATATGGGACAGCCCCAGCATTTT.

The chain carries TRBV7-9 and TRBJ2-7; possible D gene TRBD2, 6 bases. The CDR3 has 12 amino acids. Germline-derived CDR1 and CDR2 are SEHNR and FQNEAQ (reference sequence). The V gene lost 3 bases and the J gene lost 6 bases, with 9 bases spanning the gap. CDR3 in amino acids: CASSLYGGEQYF. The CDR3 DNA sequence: TGTGCCAGCAGCTTGTACGGGGGCGAGCAGTACTTC.

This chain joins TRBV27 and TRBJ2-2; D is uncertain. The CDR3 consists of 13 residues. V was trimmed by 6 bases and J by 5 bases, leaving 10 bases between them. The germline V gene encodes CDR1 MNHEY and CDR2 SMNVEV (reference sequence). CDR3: CASSPSLTGELFF. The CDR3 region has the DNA TGTGCCAGCAGCCCCTCCCTAACCGGGGAGCTGTTTTTT.

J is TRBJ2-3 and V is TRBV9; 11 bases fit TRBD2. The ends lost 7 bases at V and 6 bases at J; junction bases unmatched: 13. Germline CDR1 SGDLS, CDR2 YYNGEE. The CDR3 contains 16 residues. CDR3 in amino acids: CASGKETSGAKDTQYF. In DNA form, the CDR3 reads TGTGCCAGCGGCAAAGAGACTAGCGGGGCTAAGGATACGCAGTATTTT. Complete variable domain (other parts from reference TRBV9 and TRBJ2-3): DSGVTQTPKHLITATGQRVTLRCSPRSGDLSVYWYQQSLDQGLQFLIQYYNGEERAKGNILERFSAQQFPDLHSELNLSSLELGDSALYFCASGKETSGAKDTQYFGPGTRLTVL.

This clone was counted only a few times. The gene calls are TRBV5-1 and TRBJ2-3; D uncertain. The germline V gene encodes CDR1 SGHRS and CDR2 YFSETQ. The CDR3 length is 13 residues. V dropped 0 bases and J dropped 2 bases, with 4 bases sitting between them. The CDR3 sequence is CASSLEVTDTQYF. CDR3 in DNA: TGCGCCAGCAGCTTGGAAGTCACAGATACGCAGTATTTT.

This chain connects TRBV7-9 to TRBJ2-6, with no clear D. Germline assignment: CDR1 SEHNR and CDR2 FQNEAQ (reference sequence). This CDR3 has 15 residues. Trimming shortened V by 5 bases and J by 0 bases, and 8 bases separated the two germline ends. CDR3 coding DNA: TGTGCCAGCAGCCACCGAGGCTCTGGGGCCAACGTCCTGACTTTC. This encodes CASSHRGSGANVLTF.

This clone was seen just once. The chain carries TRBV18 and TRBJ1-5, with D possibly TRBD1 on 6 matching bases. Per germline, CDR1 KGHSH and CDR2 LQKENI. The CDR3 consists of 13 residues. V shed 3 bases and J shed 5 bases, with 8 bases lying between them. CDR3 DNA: TGTGCCAGCTCACCGAGGGGGGATCAGCCCCAGCATTTT. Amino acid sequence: CASSPRGDQPQHF.

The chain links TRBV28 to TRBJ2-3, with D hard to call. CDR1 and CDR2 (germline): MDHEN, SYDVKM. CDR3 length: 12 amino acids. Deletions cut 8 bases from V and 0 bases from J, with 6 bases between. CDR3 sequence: CASRISTDTQYF. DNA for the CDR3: TGTGCCAGCCGAATTAGCACAGATACGCAGTATTTT. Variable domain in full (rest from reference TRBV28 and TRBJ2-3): DVKVTQSSRYLVKRTGEKVFLECVQDMDHENMFWYRQDPGLGLRLIYFSYDVKMKEKGDIPEGYSVSREKKERFSLILESASTNQTSMYLCASRISTDTQYFGPGTRLTVL.

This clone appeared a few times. This CDR3 reads CAGGTSGRAYNEQFF. Written as DNA, the CDR3 is TGTGCCGGGGGGACTAGCGGGAGGGCTTACAATGAGCAGTTCTTC. The V call is TRBV6-1, the J call TRBJ2-1; TRBD2 matches 16 bases. This CDR3 contains 15 residues. Trimming cost V 11 bases and J 4 bases; bases outside gene matches: 5. Germline-derived CDR1 and CDR2 are MNHNS and SASEGT.

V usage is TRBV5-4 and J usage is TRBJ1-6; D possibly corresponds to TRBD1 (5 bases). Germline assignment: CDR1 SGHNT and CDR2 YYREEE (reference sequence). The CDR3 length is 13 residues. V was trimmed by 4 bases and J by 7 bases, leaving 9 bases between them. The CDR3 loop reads CASSRTGNSPLHF. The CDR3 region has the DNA TGTGCCAGCAGCCGAACAGGAAATTCACCCCTCCACTTT.

This CDR3 is CASNSGGRADTGELFF. CDR3 DNA: TGTGCCAGCAACAGTGGAGGGAGGGCGGACACCGGGGAGCTGTTTTTT. The chain is built from TRBV2 and TRBJ2-2; TRBD2 matches at 7 bases. This CDR3 comprises 16 residues. The germline gives CDR1 SNHLY, CDR2 FYNNEI. Trimming removed 7 bases from V and 3 bases from J; junction bases left unmatched: 11. Filled out from reference TRBV2 and TRBJ2-2, the complete variable domain reads EPEVTQTPSHQVTQMGQEVILRCVPISNHLYFYWYRQILGQKVEFLVSFYNNEISEKSEIFDDQFSVERPDGSNFTLKIRSTKLEDSAMYFCASNSGGRADTGELFFGEGSRLTVL.

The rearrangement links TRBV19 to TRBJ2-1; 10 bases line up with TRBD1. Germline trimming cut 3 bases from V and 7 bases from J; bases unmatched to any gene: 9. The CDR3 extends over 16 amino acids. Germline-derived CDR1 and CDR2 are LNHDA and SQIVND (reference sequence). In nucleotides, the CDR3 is TGTGCCAGTAGTATTTCTCCGGGACAGGGGAGGAATGAGCAGTTCTTC. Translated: CASSISPGQGRNEQFF.

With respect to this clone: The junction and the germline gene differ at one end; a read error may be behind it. CDR3 nucleotides: TGTGCCAGCGGATACACCTTCTTC. It encodes CASGYTFF. The chain joins TRBV28 to TRBJ1-2; D gene ambiguous. The length of the CDR3 is 8 residues. Germline-derived CDR1 and CDR2 are MDHEN and SYDVKM.

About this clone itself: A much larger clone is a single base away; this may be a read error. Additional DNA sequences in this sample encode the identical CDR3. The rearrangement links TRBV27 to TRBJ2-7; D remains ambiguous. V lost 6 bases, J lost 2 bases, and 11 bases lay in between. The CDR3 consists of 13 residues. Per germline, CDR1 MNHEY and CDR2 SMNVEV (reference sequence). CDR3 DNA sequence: TGTGCCAGCAGATACCCTGCCGCCTACGAGCAGTACTTC. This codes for CASRYPAAYEQYF.

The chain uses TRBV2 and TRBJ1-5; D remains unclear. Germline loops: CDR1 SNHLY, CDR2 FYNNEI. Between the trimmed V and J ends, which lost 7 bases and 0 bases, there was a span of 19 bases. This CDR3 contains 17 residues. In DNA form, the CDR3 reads TGTGCCAGCATGGACCCCCGAACGGGATATAGCAATCAGCCCCAGCATTTT. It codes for CASMDPRTGYSNQPQHF. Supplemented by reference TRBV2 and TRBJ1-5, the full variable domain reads EPEVTQTPSHQVTQMGQEVILRCVPISNHLYFYWYRQILGQKVEFLVSFYNNEISEKSEIFDDQFSVERPDGSNFTLKIRSTKLEDSAMYFCASMDPRTGYSNQPQHFGDGTRLSIL.

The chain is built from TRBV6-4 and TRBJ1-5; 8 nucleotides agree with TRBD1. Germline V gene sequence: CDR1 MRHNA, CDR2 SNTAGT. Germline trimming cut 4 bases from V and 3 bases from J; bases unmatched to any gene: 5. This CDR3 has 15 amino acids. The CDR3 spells CASSAGTGHNQPQHF. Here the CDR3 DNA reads TGTGCCAGCAGTGCCGGGACAGGTCACAATCAGCCCCAGCATTTT.